A selection of T cell receptor beta chains follows, all from one sample in a study of blood T cell repertoires in COVID-19. Method: immunoSEQ multiplex PCR; TCRdb's copy keeps in-frame clones and lacks some. The sample contains around 150,000 clones, around nine tenths of which appear only once. Sequencing was carried out using peripheral blood. These receptors were taken from a woman in her 70s with COVID-19, enrolled during active disease. Both conserved end residues are part of each CDR3. D genes are given only for firm matches. Size is omitted from some rows. Given values are once, few, many or a class for expanded clones.

j_call cdr3_length clone_size d_call v_call cdr3_nt cdr3_aa
TRBJ1-2 13 . . TRBV3-1/TRBV3-2 TGTGCCAGCAGCCCTCGTGCAGGGTACGGCTACACCTTC CASSPRAGYGYTF
TRBJ1-1 15 . . TRBV11-2 TGTGCCAGCAGCTTGGGGGGATCTCGGGGCACTGAAGCTTTCTTT CASSLGGSRGTEAFF
TRBJ2-1 16 . . TRBV27 TGTGCCAGCAGTTTGGGGAGCGGAAGCTCCTACAATGAGCAGTTCTTC CASSLGSGSSYNEQFF
TRBJ1-2 14 . TRBD1 TRBV10-3 TGTGCCATCAGTGAGGCAGGGGGCGGTTCTGGCTACACCTTC CAISEAGGGSGYTF
TRBJ2-7 19 few TRBD2 TRBV28 TGTGCCAGCAGTCTCGAGCGTCTAGCGGGGGGGTTCTTACCCTACGAGCAGTACTTC CASSLERLAGGFLPYEQYF
TRBJ2-1 14 . TRBD2 TRBV2 TGTGCCAGCGTCCGAGCGGGGGGGCCGAATGAGCAGTTCTTC CASVRAGGPNEQFF
TRBJ2-5 15 . . TRBV2 TGTGCCAGCATCCGGGACTCGCCGTGGGGGGAGACCCAGTACTTC CASIRDSPWGETQYF
TRBJ2-7 15 . . TRBV7-9 TGTGCCAGCAGCTTAGTCGGCAGGTTATCCTACGAGCAGTACTTC CASSLVGRLSYEQYF
TRBJ1-1 12 many . TRBV10-1 TGCGCCAGCAGTGAGTCGAGGACTGAAGCTTTCTTT CASSESRTEAFF
TRBJ1-6 15 . . TRBV5-1 TGCGCCAGCAGCTTGGGTGACAGTTATAATTCACCCCTCCACTTT CASSLGDSYNSPLHF
TRBJ2-7 15 . TRBD1 TRBV3-1/TRBV3-2 TGTGCCAGCAGCCAAACCCGGGACAGGGCCTTCGAGCAGTACTTC CASSQTRDRAFEQYF
TRBJ2-7 16 . . TRBV29-1 TGCAGCGCACTCCTGCGGCTCGCCACAGGAGGACAGATTCAGTACTTC CSALLRLATGGQIQYF
TRBJ1-4 15 . TRBD1 TRBV30 TGTGCCTGGAGTGCACCGGACAGGACTAATGAAAAACTGTTTTTT CAWSAPDRTNEKLFF
TRBJ1-1 13 few . TRBV5-4 TGTGCCAGCCTCGAGTCAGGGTACACTGAAGCTTTCTTT CASLESGYTEAFF
TRBJ1-6 13 . TRBD1 TRBV29-1 TGCAGCGGACGGACAGGGGGTAATTCACCCCTCCACTTT CSGRTGGNSPLHF
TRBJ1-6 14 . . TRBV5-1 TGCGCCAGCAGCTTGGATACCCGAGGATCACCCCTCCACTTT CASSLDTRGSPLHF
TRBJ1-2 12 . . TRBV10-1 TGCGCCAGCAGTGACAGGCGTGGAGGCTACACCTTC CASSDRRGGYTF
TRBJ2-7 13 once TRBD2 TRBV9 TGTGCCAGCAGCCCAGCGGGGACCTACGAGCAGTACTTC CASSPAGTYEQYF
TRBJ2-5 14 few TRBD2 TRBV29-1 TGCCGGGTGGGGGGCCCGGGGGGGGGCGAGACCCAGTACTTC CRVGGPGGGETQYF
TRBJ1-1 17 . TRBD1 TRBV27 TGTGCCAGCCGCCCCCCGGGACAGGGGGCGCGGGGGACTGAAGCTTTCTTT CASRPPGQGARGTEAFF
TRBJ1-1 14 . TRBD1 TRBV2 TGTGCCAGCACTCGGGACAGGAGTTACACTGAAGCTTTCTTT CASTRDRSYTEAFF
TRBJ2-5 15 once TRBD1 TRBV19 TGTGCCAGCTCTCCACCGGGACAGACGCAAGAGACCCAGTACTTC CASSPPGQTQETQYF
TRBJ2-7 11 . . TRBV10-3 TGTGCCATCAGACAGGCCTACGAGCAGTACTTC CAIRQAYEQYF
TRBJ2-3 16 . . TRBV5-1 TGCGCCAGCAGCTCCACACCCCAATCTAGCACAGATACGCAGTATTTT CASSSTPQSSTDTQYF